This T cell receptor (beta chain) was sequenced in a study of CD4 T cells in relation to SARS-CoV-2 and coronaviruses. Study in general: After 10 days of antigen culture, PBMC TCR beta CDR3s were sequenced. No peptide or an HIV-1 Nef peptide pool served as negative control.

This CDR3 spans 14 amino acids. The V end was cut by 7 bases, the J end by 4 bases, with 15 bases between. Germline loops: CDR1 MDHEN, CDR2 SYDVKM. Sequencing was performed with immunoSEQ multiplex PCR; in TCRdb, only in-frame clones are kept and a portion is missing. The sample carries 15,000 to 20,000 clones, about four fifths recorded once. Findings and caveats of the study: Pre-pandemic and post-infection samples never came from the same donor.

Points on this clone: No antigen is known for it.

CD4+ T cells from unexposed donors were obtained before the COVID-19 pandemic (2011-2018). Isolation of CD4+ T cells took place after less than twelve days in culture. Testing used SARS-CoV-2 S/N and four cold-coronavirus spikes on unexposed-donor CD4+ T cells, cells permitting. This clonotype was sampled from a human donor in good health. Sequenced input: CD4+ T cells from PBMCs, cultured in vitro. The V call is TRBV28, the J call TRBJ2-3; TRBD2 is a possible D gene (6 bases). CDR3 residues: CASILGGFPDTQYF. CDR3 coding DNA: TGTGCCAGCATCTTGGGGGGTTTCCCAGATACGCAGTATTTT.